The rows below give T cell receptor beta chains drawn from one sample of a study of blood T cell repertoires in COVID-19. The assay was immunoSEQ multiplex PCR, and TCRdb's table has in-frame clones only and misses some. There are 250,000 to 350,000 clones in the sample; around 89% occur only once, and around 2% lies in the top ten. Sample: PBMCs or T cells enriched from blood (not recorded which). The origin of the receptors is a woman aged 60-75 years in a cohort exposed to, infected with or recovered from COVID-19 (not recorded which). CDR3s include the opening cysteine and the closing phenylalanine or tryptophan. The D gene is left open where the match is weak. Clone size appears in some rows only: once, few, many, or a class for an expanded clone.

TGTGCCAGTAGTATGACTAGCGGGAGATATAACAATGAGCAGTTCTTC	CASSMTSGRYNNEQFF	TRBV19	TRBJ2-1	TRBD2	NA
TGTGCCAGCAGCTTAATCGGACAGGGTGGAGATGGCTACACCTTC	CASSLIGQGGDGYTF	TRBV7-2	TRBJ1-2	TRBD1	NA
TGTGCCAGCAGCTTAGGACTGTCCGGGGAGCTGTTTTTT	CASSLGLSGELFF	TRBV7-3	TRBJ2-2	NA	NA
TGTGCCAGCACAACAACTAATGAAAAACTGTTTTTT	CASTTTNEKLFF	TRBV28	TRBJ1-4	NA	NA
TGCGCCAGCAGCTTGGCTAGGCGTCAAGTTAATGAAAAACTGTTTTTT	CASSLARRQVNEKLFF	TRBV5-1	TRBJ1-4	NA	NA
TGTGCCAGCAGACCGACAGTAAACTATGGCTACACCTTC	CASRPTVNYGYTF	TRBV6-5	TRBJ1-2	NA	NA
TGTGCCAGCTCGGCCGTCTCTGGGGCCAACGTCCTGACTTTC	CASSAVSGANVLTF	TRBV18	TRBJ2-6	NA	NA
TGTGCCAGCAGTGACTCCGGGACAGGGGGCTCGGCTAACTATGGCTACACCTTC	CASSDSGTGGSANYGYTF	TRBV6-4	TRBJ1-2	TRBD1	NA
TGTGCCAGCAGTTTCAGCCGGGGACAGGGGGCCAACTATGGCTACACCTTC	CASSFSRGQGANYGYTF	TRBV28	TRBJ1-2	TRBD1	once
TGCGCCAGCAGCCCAACCTCAGGGTTTGAGCAGTTCTTC	CASSPTSGFEQFF	TRBV5-1	TRBJ2-1	NA	NA
TGTGCCAGCAGTCAAGCGGGGGGCACTGAAGCTTTCTTT	CASSQAGGTEAFF	TRBV28	TRBJ1-1	NA	NA
TGTGCCAGCAGCAAAGGCCCCTTAGCGGAACTTAAAGATACGCAGTATTTT	CASSKGPLAELKDTQYF	TRBV21-1	TRBJ2-3	NA	once
TGTGCCAGCTCACCCTCCGCGGGAGGCGCCTACGAGCAGTACTTC	CASSPSAGGAYEQYF	TRBV18	TRBJ2-7	TRBD2	once
TGCGCCAGCAGCCACCAACAGGGGTCTGAAGCTTTCTTT	CASSHQQGSEAFF	TRBV4-1	TRBJ1-1	TRBD1	NA
TGTGCCAGCAGTCCGACAGGGATCAGCTCTGGGGCCAACGTCCTGACTTTC	CASSPTGISSGANVLTF	TRBV6-6	TRBJ2-6	TRBD1	NA
TGTGCCAGCAGTCGGGGGACTAGCGGGAGGGCCACGTCATACGAGCAGTACTTC	CASSRGTSGRATSYEQYF	TRBV6-6	TRBJ2-7	TRBD2	NA
TGTGCCAGCAGCTCGACAGGTACTGGGGCCAACGTCCTGACTTTC	CASSSTGTGANVLTF	TRBV5-4	TRBJ2-6	NA	NA
TGTGCCAGTAGTAGCGCCCGCCGGGACAGGGTGAACGCTTTCTTT	CASSSARRDRVNAFF	TRBV19	TRBJ1-1	TRBD1	NA
TGCGCCAGCAGCCCGGCCAGGGTCTATGGCTACACCTTC	CASSPARVYGYTF	TRBV5-1	TRBJ1-2	NA	NA
TGCGCCAGCAGCTTTGGTCAGGGGTTCAGCACTGAAGCTTTCTTT	CASSFGQGFSTEAFF	TRBV5-1	TRBJ1-1	NA	NA
TGTGCCAGCTCACCAGCCCTAGCGACCAAAAACATTCAGTACTTC	CASSPALATKNIQYF	TRBV18	TRBJ2-4	NA	NA
TGTGCCAGCGGGCAGGTTAACGATGAGCAGTTCTTC	CASGQVNDEQFF	TRBV7-9	TRBJ2-1	NA	NA
TGTGCCAGCAGCCCACGCGGCCTTAGCACAGATACGCAGTATTTT	CASSPRGLSTDTQYF	TRBV9	TRBJ2-3	NA	NA
TGCAGTGCTAGAGGCGCGGAGCAGTACTTC	CSARGAEQYF	TRBV20-1	TRBJ2-7	NA	NA
TGTGCCAGCAGCCAAGTCTCGGGACAGGGGGCGCATGGCTACACCTTC	CASSQVSGQGAHGYTF	TRBV3-1/TRBV3-2	TRBJ1-2	TRBD1	NA
TGTGCCTGGAGTTGGAAGGAGCGCACAGATACGCAGTATTTT	CAWSWKERTDTQYF	TRBV30	TRBJ2-3	NA	NA
TGTGCCAGCAGCAAGACTAGCGGGAGCTACGAGCAGTACTTC	CASSKTSGSYEQYF	TRBV11-3	TRBJ2-7	TRBD2	NA
TGCGCCAGCAGCCAAGGGCGCTTTAGCCGCAATGAGCAGTTCTTC	CASSQGRFSRNEQFF	TRBV4-1	TRBJ2-1	NA	NA
TGTGCCAGCTCACCACGAATAGACCCGAATCTAGTCTTC	CASSPRIDPNLVF	TRBV18	TRBJ2-1	NA	NA
TGTGCCAGCAGTGAAGGCAGAGGAAACACCATATATTTT	CASSEGRGNTIYF	TRBV6-1	TRBJ1-3	NA	NA
TGTGCCAGTACCCCGACAGGTTCGGCCGAGCAGTACTTC	CASTPTGSAEQYF	TRBV19	TRBJ2-7	NA	NA
TGTGCCAGCAGAGTACAGGGGGTCAACTACGAGCAGTACTTC	CASRVQGVNYEQYF	TRBV2	TRBJ2-7	TRBD1	NA
TGTGCCAGCAGCAAAGTCAGGGGGACTAGCGGGAGCTCCTACGAGCAGTACTTC	CASSKVRGTSGSSYEQYF	TRBV21-1	TRBJ2-7	NA	NA
TGTGCCAGCAGTTACTACACAAACTCTGGAAACACCATATATTTT	CASSYYTNSGNTIYF	TRBV6-5	TRBJ1-3	NA	once
TGCGCCAGCAGCGGTGATGGGGACTCTAATGAAAAACTGTTTTTT	CASSGDGDSNEKLFF	TRBV5-1	TRBJ1-4	NA	NA
TGTGCCAGCAGCTTGGGTGGGGGAGGTTACAATGAGCAGTTCTTC	CASSLGGGGYNEQFF	TRBV5-4	TRBJ2-1	NA	many
TGTGCCAGCCGGCGGGACAGGGACGGTGGCTACACCTTC	CASRRDRDGGYTF	TRBV2	TRBJ1-2	TRBD1	NA
TGTGCCACCAGTGATACGACAGGGGACCTCCAAGAGACCCAGTACTTC	CATSDTTGDLQETQYF	TRBV24-1	TRBJ2-5	TRBD1	NA
TGTGCCAGCAGCCAGAGACAGGGGGCAGGAGGCTACACCTTC	CASSQRQGAGGYTF	TRBV6-2/TRBV6-3	TRBJ1-2	TRBD1	NA
TGTGCCAGCAGCTTCGGGGACAGGGGCATGTATAGCAATCAGCCCCAGCATTTT	CASSFGDRGMYSNQPQHF	TRBV7-9	TRBJ1-5	TRBD1	NA
TGTGCCAGCAGCCCCAGGGCTAAGAATGAGCAGTTCTTC	CASSPRAKNEQFF	TRBV3-1/TRBV3-2	TRBJ2-1	NA	NA
TGTGCCAGCGACAGGGATGGGTCCTATAATTCACCCCTCCACTTT	CASDRDGSYNSPLHF	TRBV19	TRBJ1-6	TRBD1	NA
TGTGCCAGCAGTGAAGATGGGACAGGTTACTCCTACGAGCAGTACTTC	CASSEDGTGYSYEQYF	TRBV2	TRBJ2-7	TRBD1	NA
TGTGCCAGCAGCCATGGGCTAAGCGAGCAGTACTTC	CASSHGLSEQYF	TRBV3-1/TRBV3-2	TRBJ2-7	NA	NA
TGTGCCAGCATGCCAGGGGGCGCGTCTGGGGCCAACGTCCTGACTTTC	CASMPGGASGANVLTF	TRBV28	TRBJ2-6	TRBD1	NA
TGTGCCAGCAGCTCTGACAGGCAGTATTCACCCCTCCACTTT	CASSSDRQYSPLHF	TRBV5-4	TRBJ1-6	NA	NA
TGTGCCAGCAGTGAAGACAGAACGGGCAATCAGCCCCAGCATTTT	CASSEDRTGNQPQHF	TRBV2	TRBJ1-5	NA	few
TGTGCCACCACAGAGGCGAGACTCTATTCACCCCTCCACTTT	CATTEARLYSPLHF	TRBV15	TRBJ1-6	NA	NA
TGTGCCAGCAGCATTAGCGGGAGGGCGGAGACCCAGTACTTC	CASSISGRAETQYF	TRBV7-3	TRBJ2-5	TRBD2	NA
TGCAGCGTTCTGGCCAGCGACAATGAGCAGTTCTTC	CSVLASDNEQFF	TRBV29-1	TRBJ2-1	NA	NA
TGTGCCAGCAGCCAAGCCAGAACTAGCGGGAGCTGGGAGACCCAGTACTTC	CASSQARTSGSWETQYF	TRBV3-1/TRBV3-2	TRBJ2-5	TRBD2	NA
TGTGCCAGCAGCCAAGCGCCTAGCGGGAACAGGAATGAGCAGTTCTTC	CASSQAPSGNRNEQFF	TRBV3-1/TRBV3-2	TRBJ2-1	TRBD2	NA
TGTGCCACCAAACAGGGGGCGCGGGACGAGCAGTACTTC	CATKQGARDEQYF	TRBV6-6	TRBJ2-7	TRBD1	NA
TGTGCCATCAGCCCGTTTACAAGCTCCTATAATTCACCCCTCCACTTT	CAISPFTSSYNSPLHF	TRBV10-3	TRBJ1-6	NA	NA
TGTGCCAGCAGCTTAGATGGACAGTGGTCCAATGAGCAGTTCTTC	CASSLDGQWSNEQFF	TRBV11-3	TRBJ2-1	NA	NA
TGTGCCAGCAGTCCGTCCGGGACAGGGGGATTCGAGCAGTACTTC	CASSPSGTGGFEQYF	TRBV6-2/TRBV6-3	TRBJ2-7	TRBD1	few